The 32 T cell receptor beta chains in this list originate from one sample, sequenced in a study of blood T cell repertoires in COVID-19. Some clones are missing from TCRdb's copy, which holds only in-frame ones; the method was immunoSEQ multiplex PCR. The profile covers some 220,000 clones, with roughly four fifths appearing a single time and approximately 5% taken by the ten largest. The source material was peripheral blood. The receptor source for this set is a woman in her 70s with COVID-19, enrolled during active disease.

In this sample, this clone turned up a few times. The chain is built from TRBV2 and TRBJ1-5, with 7 positions matching TRBD1. The V segment lost 8 bases and the J segment 0 bases; nucleotides outside the gene matches: 4. The CDR3 totals 14 residues. Germline CDR1 SNHLY, CDR2 FYNNEI. CDR3 protein: CASGDSYSNQPQHF. Written as DNA, the CDR3 is TGTGCCAGCGGGGACAGCTATAGCAATCAGCCCCAGCATTTT.

The rearrangement uses TRBV7-2 and TRBJ1-1; TRBD1 aligns across 7 bases. Germline loops: CDR1 SGHTA, CDR2 FQGNSA. V shed 3 bases, J shed 1 base, and the junction held 2 bases outside the gene matches. This CDR3 region has 14 residues. The CDR3: CASSFRTGNTEAFF. The CDR3 DNA follows: TGTGCCAGCAGCTTTAGGACAGGGAACACTGAAGCTTTCTTT.

This chain connects TRBV5-1 to TRBJ1-1; D possibly corresponds to TRBD1 (6 bases). Trimming cost V 0 bases and J 6 bases, with 15 bases left between them. Germline V lookup: CDR1 SGHRS, CDR2 YFSETQ. The CDR3 consists of 15 residues. The CDR3 here is CASSLDGGAASEAFF. CDR3 DNA: TGCGCCAGCAGCTTGGATGGGGGCGCAGCCTCTGAAGCTTTCTTT.

The count of this clone is one. V gene TRBV5-1 combines with J gene TRBJ2-7; 8 positions match TRBD2. Germline V gene lookup returns CDR1 SGHRS and CDR2 YFSETQ. V was pared by 0 bases and J by 2 bases, with 4 bases of the junction left unmatched. The CDR3 extends over 15 amino acids. CDR3 sequence reads: CASSLAISGAYEQYF. The CDR3, as DNA: TGCGCCAGCAGCTTGGCTATTAGCGGGGCCTACGAGCAGTACTTC.

This clone was counted only a few times. The rearrangement joins TRBV27 to TRBJ2-3, with 7 bases that match TRBD2. V dropped 4 bases and J dropped 4; count of bases not matched to a gene: 14. This CDR3 contains 17 residues. The germline V gene has CDR1 MNHEY and CDR2 SMNVEV (reference sequence). CDR3 coding DNA: TGTGCCAGCAGTTCTACCTCGAGGTGGGCGGGGGCAGATACGCAGTATTTT. It yields the protein CASSSTSRWAGADTQYF.

This clone was counted a few times. The V gene is TRBV9, the J gene TRBJ1-1; 7 positions match TRBD1. Looked up from germline, CDR1 is SGDLS and CDR2 is YYNGEE. With 1 base clipped from V and 1 base from J, the junction kept 4 bases outside the gene matches. CDR3 length equals 15 residues. CDR3 sequence: CASSVQGGKNTEAFF. The CDR3 bases are TGTGCCAGCAGCGTACAGGGGGGAAAGAACACTGAAGCTTTCTTT. Looking up the rest from reference TRBV9 and TRBJ1-1 gives the full variable domain: DSGVTQTPKHLITATGQRVTLRCSPRSGDLSVYWYQQSLDQGLQFLIQYYNGEERAKGNILERFSAQQFPDLHSELNLSSLELGDSALYFCASSVQGGKNTEAFFGQGTRLTVV.

The V and J genes are TRBV27 and TRBJ1-2, with 8 bases matching TRBD1. Germline CDR1 is MNHEY and CDR2 is SMNVEV (reference sequence). V shed 4 bases, J shed 7 bases, and the junction held 8 bases outside the gene matches. CDR3 length: 14 residues. The CDR3 protein is CASSYDRGGFGYTF. The CDR3 coding sequence is TGTGCCAGCAGTTACGACAGGGGAGGATTTGGCTACACCTTC.

This chain connects TRBV18 to TRBJ2-7; possible D gene TRBD1, 6 bases. Germline-derived CDR1 and CDR2 are KGHSH and LQKENI. V shed 5 bases and J shed 2 bases, with 7 bases lying between them. This CDR3 spans 12 amino acids. The CDR3, as DNA: TGTGCCAGCTCAGAGGGGGCCTACGAGCAGTACTTC. This gives the protein CASSEGAYEQYF. Full variable domain (missing parts from reference TRBV18 and TRBJ2-7): NAGVMQNPRHLVRRRGQEARLRCSPMKGHSHVYWYRQLPEEGLKFMVYLQKENIIDESGMPKERFSAEFPKEGPSILRIQQVVRGDSAAYFCASSEGAYEQYFGPGTRLTVT.

This clone was seen only once. The chain uses TRBV27 and TRBJ2-1, with TRBD2 matching over 8 bases. Trimming took 2 bases from V and 14 from J; bases not matched to a gene: 8. CDR1 and CDR2 (germline): MNHEY, SMNVEV (reference sequence). This CDR3 is built from 13 residues. The CDR3 loop is CASSLVREGVKFF. The CDR3 DNA is TGTGCCAGCAGTTTAGTCCGGGAGGGTGTGAAGTTCTTC.

The V call is TRBV27, the J call TRBJ2-5; 7 bases align to TRBD1. CDR3 size: 15 residues. V gave up 4 bases and J gave up 2 bases; unmatched junction bases: 7. Looked up from germline, CDR1 is MNHEY and CDR2 is SMNVEV (reference sequence). The CDR3 region is CASSSYRGLQETQYF. CDR3 DNA sequence: TGTGCCAGCAGTTCGTACAGGGGCCTTCAAGAGACCCAGTACTTC.

This clone was counted a few times. This chain joins TRBV2 and TRBJ1-1; D gene uncertain. The CDR3 has 14 amino acids. V dropped 7 bases and J dropped 4 bases, with 16 bases sitting between them. Per the germline V gene, CDR1 is SNHLY and CDR2 is FYNNEI. This CDR3 is CASNRDGVLTEAFF. DNA of the CDR3: TGTGCCAGCAACCGAGACGGGGTGCTCACTGAAGCTTTCTTT. The full variable domain, rest sourced from reference TRBV2 and TRBJ1-1, is EPEVTQTPSHQVTQMGQEVILRCVPISNHLYFYWYRQILGQKVEFLVSFYNNEISEKSEIFDDQFSVERPDGSNFTLKIRSTKLEDSAMYFCASNRDGVLTEAFFGQGTRLTVV.

This sequence joins TRBV28 and TRBJ1-4, with a weak D call TRBD1 (6 bases). V was trimmed by 2 bases and J by 8 bases, leaving 12 bases between them. This CDR3 has 14 residues. CDR1 is MDHEN and CDR2 is SYDVKM in the germline V gene. CDR3 loop: CASSLRGSREKLFF. CDR3 DNA sequence: TGTGCCAGCAGTTTAAGGGGGAGTCGGGAAAAACTGTTTTTT.

This chain links TRBV7-2 with TRBJ2-7; D possibly corresponds to TRBD1 (6 bases). The CDR3 extends over 14 amino acids. Germline V gene data show CDR1 as SGHTA and CDR2 as FQGNSA. The V gene lost 2 bases and the J gene lost 6 bases, with 14 bases spanning the gap. CDR3 coding DNA: TGTGCCAGCAGCTTATCCCAGGGGATCGGCGAGCAGTACTTC. It specifies CASSLSQGIGEQYF.

CDR3 residues: CATTGQQYNEQFF. As DNA, the CDR3 is TGTGCCACCACGGGACAGCAATACAATGAGCAGTTCTTC. J is TRBJ2-1 and V is TRBV12-3 or TRBV12-4; 7 bases fit TRBD1. This CDR3 is 13 amino acids long. Trimming at V came to 10 bases and at J to 4 bases, leaving 7 bases not matched to a gene.

V usage is TRBV18 and J usage is TRBJ1-4; the match to TRBD1 covers 8 bases. The CDR3 has 16 amino acids. CDR1 is KGHSH, CDR2 LQKENI, per germline. V trimming: 3 bases; J trimming: 4 bases; junction bases outside the gene matches: 7. In nucleotides, the CDR3 is TGTGCCAGCTCACCTTCCGGGACAGGTTATAATGAAAAACTGTTTTTT. The encoded protein is CASSPSGTGYNEKLFF.

The chain carries TRBV6-9 and TRBJ1-1, with D perhaps TRBD1 (5 bases). Trimming pared 0 bases from V and 7 bases from J, leaving 12 bases between. The CDR3 has 14 amino acids. Per the germline V gene, CDR1 is MNHGY and CDR2 is SVAAGI. The CDR3 DNA reads TGTGCCAGCAGTTATTCCCCGACAGAGGTTGAAGCTTTCTTT. This encodes CASSYSPTEVEAFF.

This chain links TRBV5-1 with TRBJ1-1; D ambiguous. With 1 base removed from V and 4 bases from J, the gap between germline ends came to 8 bases. Germline loops: CDR1 SGHRS, CDR2 YFSETQ. The CDR3 runs to 13 residues. CDR3 region: CASSLTGSTEAFF. CDR3 nucleotide sequence: TGCGCCAGCAGCTTGACCGGTAGCACTGAAGCTTTCTTT.

The chain recombines TRBV30 with TRBJ1-1; D not certain. V lost 2 bases and J lost 8, with 12 bases in between. CDR3 length equals 12 residues. The V gene's germline CDR1 is GTSNPN and CDR2 SVGIG (reference sequence). The DNA of the CDR3 is TGTGCCTGGAGTCCTCAACGAGAAGAAGCTTTCTTT. It is translated as CAWSPQREEAFF.

V and J are TRBV3-1 (or the pseudogene TRBV3-2) and TRBJ1-5; D is uncertain. The CDR3 covers 14 residues. V shed 0 bases and J shed 4 bases, with 7 bases lying between them. Per germline, CDR1 LGHDT and CDR2 YNNKEL (reference sequence). This chain's CDR3 is CASSQEGGNQPQHF. The CDR3 DNA is TGTGCCAGCAGCCAAGAGGGCGGGAATCAGCCCCAGCATTTT.

A single count supports this clone. The chain employs TRBV7-2 and TRBJ2-7, with 9 bases lining up with TRBD2. Germline V CDR1 and CDR2: SGHTA, FQGNSA. The CDR3 spans 18 residues. The V and J ends lost 2 bases and 3 bases, in that order; junction bases with no gene match: 14. The CDR3 coding sequence is TGTGCCAGCAGCTTAAGGGTAGCGGGAGCCTCCACCTTCTACGAGCAGTACTTC. Protein: CASSLRVAGASTFYEQYF. The whole variable domain, remainder taken from reference TRBV7-2 and TRBJ2-7, is GAGVSQSPSNKVTEKGKDVELRCDPISGHTALYWYRQSLGQGLEFLIYFQGNSAPDKSGLPSDRFSAERTGGSVSTLTIQRTQQEDSAVYLCASSLRVAGASTFYEQYFGPGTRLTVT.

This chain joins TRBV27 and TRBJ1-1, with 11 bases identical to TRBD1. V lost 6 bases to trimming and J lost 4 bases; unmatched junction nucleotides: 22. Germline CDR1 MNHEY, CDR2 SMNVEV (reference sequence). The CDR3 has 20 residues. The CDR3 loop reads CASSPHLGTGGAFRSTEAFF. CDR3 nucleotide sequence: TGTGCCAGCAGCCCCCATCTCGGGACAGGGGGGGCCTTTAGGAGCACTGAAGCTTTCTTT.

This chain connects TRBV9 to TRBJ2-2; 12 bases fit TRBD2. This CDR3 contains 18 residues. Germline V gives CDR1 SGDLS, CDR2 YYNGEE. The J segment lost 2 bases and the V segment lost 0 bases, leaving 5 bases of the junction unmatched. The CDR3 bases are TGTGCCAGCAGCGTAGGGGCTAGCGGGAGGGGAAACACCGGGGAGCTGTTTTTT. It codes for CASSVGASGRGNTGELFF.

This chain uses TRBV11-2 with TRBJ1-2, with TRBD1 as a possible D gene (6 bases). V was trimmed by 5 bases and J by 2 bases, leaving 9 bases between them. This CDR3 contains 13 residues. CDR1 and CDR2 from the germline V gene are SGHAT and FQNNGV. This chain's CDR3 is CASSTDRNYGYTF. CDR3 nucleotide sequence: TGTGCCAGCAGCACGGACAGAAACTATGGCTACACCTTC.

The rearrangement links TRBV27 to TRBJ1-6; 8 bases match TRBD1. Trimming removed 5 bases from V and 10 bases from J; junction bases left unmatched: 16. Per the germline V gene, CDR1 is MNHEY and CDR2 is SMNVEV (reference sequence). The CDR3 is made up of 17 amino acids. CDR3 DNA: TGTGCCAGCAGTATACTATCTACAGGGGGGATAGGATCACCCCTCCACTTT. Protein sequence: CASSILSTGGIGSPLHF.

The chain carries TRBV4-3 and TRBJ1-6; D ambiguous. The V end lost 1 base, the J end lost 4 bases, and 2 bases lay between the germline ends. The CDR3 runs 13 residues. Germline lookup yields CDR1 LGHNA and CDR2 YSLEER. For the CDR3, the DNA is TGCGCCAGCAGCCAAGCTTATAATTCACCCCTCCACTTT. Residues: CASSQAYNSPLHF.

The chain employs TRBV24-1 and TRBJ2-1; D may be TRBD2 (5 bases). Trimming took off 10 bases at V and 5 bases at J, with 17 bases between the two ends. Germline assignment: CDR1 KGHDR and CDR2 SFDVKD. The CDR3 loop spans 14 amino acids. The CDR3 is CATKANGVHNEQFF. CDR3 DNA: TGTGCCACTAAAGCTAACGGGGTCCACAATGAGCAGTTCTTC.

This chain links TRBV11-2 with TRBJ2-1; TRBD2 matches at 8 bases. The CDR3 contains 17 residues. The J segment lost 0 bases and the V segment lost 7 bases, leaving 11 bases of the junction unmatched. Germline CDR1 is SGHAT and CDR2 is FQNNGV. The CDR3 nucleotides read TGTGCCAGCACCCGTGGGGCGGGAGGCTTCTCCTACAATGAGCAGTTCTTC. Translating gives CASTRGAGGFSYNEQFF.

This clone was seen a single time. The V and J genes are TRBV18 and TRBJ2-7; a possible D gene is TRBD1 (6 bases). V was clipped by 3 bases and J by 7 bases, with 19 bases between them. Germline CDR1 and CDR2: KGHSH and LQKENI. The CDR3 is 15 amino acids. The CDR3 region has the DNA TGTGCCAGCTCACCCGGGACATCGCCCTATTTAGAGCAGTACTTC. Its translation is CASSPGTSPYLEQYF.

The rearrangement joins TRBV29-1 to TRBJ1-1, with 8 bases lining up with TRBD1. The CDR3 extends over 14 amino acids. Germline loops: CDR1 SQVTM, CDR2 ANQGSEA. V dropped 0 bases and J dropped 6; count of bases not matched to a gene: 6. The CDR3 region is CSVEDGQGNAEAFF. The CDR3 DNA is TGCAGCGTTGAAGACGGACAGGGTAACGCTGAAGCTTTCTTT.

The chain recombines TRBV2 with TRBJ1-1, with TRBD1 as a possible D gene (5 bases). The length of the CDR3 is 13 residues. Trimming took off 7 bases at V and 3 bases at J, with 12 bases between the two ends. Per the germline V gene, CDR1 is SNHLY and CDR2 is FYNNEI. CDR3: CASTLQGYTEAFF. In nucleotides, the CDR3 is TGTGCCAGCACCCTCCAGGGTTACACTGAAGCTTTCTTT. The variable domain in full, completed from reference TRBV2 and TRBJ1-1, reads EPEVTQTPSHQVTQMGQEVILRCVPISNHLYFYWYRQILGQKVEFLVSFYNNEISEKSEIFDDQFSVERPDGSNFTLKIRSTKLEDSAMYFCASTLQGYTEAFFGQGTRLTVV.

The rearrangement joins TRBV18 to TRBJ1-1; TRBD1 matches at 7 bases. Germline V lookup: CDR1 KGHSH, CDR2 LQKENI. The CDR3 sequence is 14 residues long. J gave up 10 bases and V 3 bases, and 11 bases lay outside the gene matches. The CDR3 region has the DNA TGTGCCAGCTCACCGGACAGGCGGGCCGGAGTAGCTTTCTTT. It yields the protein CASSPDRRAGVAFF.

This chain uses TRBV12-3 or TRBV12-4 with TRBJ1-1, with a possible D match to TRBD1 (5 bases). V lost 3 bases, J lost 3 bases, and 8 bases lay in between. There are 13 residues in the CDR3. The CDR3 coding sequence is TGTGCCAGCAGTTTGGGAGGGGACACTGAAGCTTTCTTT. Translation gives CASSLGGDTEAFF.